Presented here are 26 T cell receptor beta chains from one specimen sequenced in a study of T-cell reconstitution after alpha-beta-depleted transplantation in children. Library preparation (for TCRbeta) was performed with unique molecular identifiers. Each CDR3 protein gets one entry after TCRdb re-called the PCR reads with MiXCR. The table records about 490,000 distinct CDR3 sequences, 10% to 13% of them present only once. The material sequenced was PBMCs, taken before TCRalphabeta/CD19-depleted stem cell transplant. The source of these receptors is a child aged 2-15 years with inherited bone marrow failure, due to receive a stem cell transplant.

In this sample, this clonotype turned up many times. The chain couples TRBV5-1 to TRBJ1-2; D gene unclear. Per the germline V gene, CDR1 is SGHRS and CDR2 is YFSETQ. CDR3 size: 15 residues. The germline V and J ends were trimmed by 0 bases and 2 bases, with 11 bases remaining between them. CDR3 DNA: TGCGCCAGCAGCTTGGGGGCTCAATCCAACTATGGCTACACCTTC. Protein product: CASSLGAQSNYGYTF. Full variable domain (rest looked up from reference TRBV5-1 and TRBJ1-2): KAGVTQTPRYLIKTRGQQVTLSCSPISGHRSVSWYQQTPGQGLQFLFEYFSETQRNKGNFPGRFSGRQFSNSRSEMNVSTLELGDSALYLCASSLGAQSNYGYTFGSGTRLTVV.

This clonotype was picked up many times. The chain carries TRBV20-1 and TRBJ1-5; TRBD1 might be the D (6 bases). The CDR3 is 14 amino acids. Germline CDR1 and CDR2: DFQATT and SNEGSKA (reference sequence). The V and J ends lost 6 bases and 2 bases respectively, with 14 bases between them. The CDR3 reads CSAAAAGGNQPQHF. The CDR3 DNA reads TGCAGTGCGGCCGCCGCAGGGGGCAATCAGCCCCAGCATTTT.

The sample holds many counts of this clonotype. The CDR3 loop reads CSAPGTSGRANPYEQYF. The CDR3 DNA reads TGCAGTGCTCCCGGGACTAGCGGGAGGGCGAATCCGTACGAGCAGTACTTC. The chain uses TRBV20-1 and TRBJ2-7, with 16 bases that match TRBD2. CDR1 and CDR2 (germline): DFQATT, SNEGSKA (reference sequence). The V segment lost 5 bases and the J segment 4 bases; nucleotides outside the gene matches: 11. The CDR3 spans 17 residues.

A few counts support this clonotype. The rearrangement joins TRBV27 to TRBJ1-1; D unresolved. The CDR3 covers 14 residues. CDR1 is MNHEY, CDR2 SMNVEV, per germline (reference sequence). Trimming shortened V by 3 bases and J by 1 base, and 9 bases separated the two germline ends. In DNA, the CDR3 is TGTGCCAGCAGTTTTTCCGGGGAGAACACTGAAGCTTTCTTT. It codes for CASSFSGENTEAFF.

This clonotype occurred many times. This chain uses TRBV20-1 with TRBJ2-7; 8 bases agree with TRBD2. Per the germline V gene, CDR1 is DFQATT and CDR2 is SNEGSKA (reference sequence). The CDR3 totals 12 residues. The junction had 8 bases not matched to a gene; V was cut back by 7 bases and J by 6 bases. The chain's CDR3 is CSVRTSSREQYF. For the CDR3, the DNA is TGCAGTGTTAGGACTAGCTCTCGCGAGCAGTACTTC.

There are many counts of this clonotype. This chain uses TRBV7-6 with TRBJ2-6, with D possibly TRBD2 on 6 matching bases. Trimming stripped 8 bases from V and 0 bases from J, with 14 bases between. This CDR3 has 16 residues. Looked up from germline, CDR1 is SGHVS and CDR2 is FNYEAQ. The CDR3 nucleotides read TGTGCCAGCGGAGGGGTTCCGAACTCTGGGGCCAACGTCCTGACTTTC. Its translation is CASGGVPNSGANVLTF.

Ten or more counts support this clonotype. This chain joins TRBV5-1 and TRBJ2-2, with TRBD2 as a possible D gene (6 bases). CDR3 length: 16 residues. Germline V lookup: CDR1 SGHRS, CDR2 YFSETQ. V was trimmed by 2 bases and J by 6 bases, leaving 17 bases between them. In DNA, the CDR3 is TGCGCCAGCAGCTTCAGACAAGCTCCGGGGGCCGGGGAGCTGTTTTTT. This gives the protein CASSFRQAPGAGELFF.

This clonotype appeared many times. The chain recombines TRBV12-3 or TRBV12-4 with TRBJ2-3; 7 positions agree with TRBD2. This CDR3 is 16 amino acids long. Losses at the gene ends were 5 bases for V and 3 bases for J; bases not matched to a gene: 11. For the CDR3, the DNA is TGTGCCAGCAGTATACTAGCGCCCCCGATGACAGATACGCAGTATTTT. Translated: CASSILAPPMTDTQYF.

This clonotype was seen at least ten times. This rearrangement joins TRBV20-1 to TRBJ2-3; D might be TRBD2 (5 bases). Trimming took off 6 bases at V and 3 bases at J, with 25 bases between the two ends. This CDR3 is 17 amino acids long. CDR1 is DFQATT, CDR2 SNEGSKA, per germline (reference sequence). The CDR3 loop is CSAEQPLAASGTDTQYF. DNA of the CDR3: TGCAGTGCCGAACAGCCTTTGGCAGCATCGGGGACAGATACGCAGTATTTT.

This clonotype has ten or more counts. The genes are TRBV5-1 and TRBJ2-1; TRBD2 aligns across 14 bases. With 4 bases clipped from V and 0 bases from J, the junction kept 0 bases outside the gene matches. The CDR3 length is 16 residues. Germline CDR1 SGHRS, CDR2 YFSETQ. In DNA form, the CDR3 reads TGCGCCAGCAGCGGGACTAGCGGGAGCTCCTACAATGAGCAGTTCTTC. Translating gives CASSGTSGSSYNEQFF.

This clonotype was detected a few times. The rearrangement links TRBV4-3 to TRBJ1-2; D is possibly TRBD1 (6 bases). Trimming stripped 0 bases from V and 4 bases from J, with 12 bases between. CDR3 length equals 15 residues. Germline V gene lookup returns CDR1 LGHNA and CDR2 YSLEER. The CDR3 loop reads CASSQDYRVSYGYTF. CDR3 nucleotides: TGCGCCAGCAGCCAAGATTACAGGGTTAGCTATGGCTACACCTTC.

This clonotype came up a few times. The CDR3 DNA reads TGTGCCAGCAGCTTCAGAGCGGAGCCTTCCTACGAGCAGTACTTC. Protein product: CASSFRAEPSYEQYF. The V call is TRBV7-9, the J call TRBJ2-7, with D perhaps matching TRBD2 (5 bases). CDR3 size: 15 residues. Trimming removed 3 bases at V and 1 base at J, with 13 bases between. Germline V gene sequence: CDR1 SEHNR, CDR2 FQNEAQ (reference sequence).

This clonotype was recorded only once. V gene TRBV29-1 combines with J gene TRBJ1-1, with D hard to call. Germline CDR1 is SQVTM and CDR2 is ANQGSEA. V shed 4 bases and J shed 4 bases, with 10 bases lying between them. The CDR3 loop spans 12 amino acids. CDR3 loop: CSVVAGTTEAFF. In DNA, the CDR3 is TGCAGCGTTGTTGCAGGAACCACTGAAGCTTTCTTT.

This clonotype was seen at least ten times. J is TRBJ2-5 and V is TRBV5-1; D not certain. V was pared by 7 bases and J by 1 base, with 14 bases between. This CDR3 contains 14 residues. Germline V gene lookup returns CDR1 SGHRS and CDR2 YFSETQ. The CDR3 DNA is TGCGCCAGCGGACCGGGTCATGTCCAAGAGACCCAGTACTTC. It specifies CASGPGHVQETQYF.

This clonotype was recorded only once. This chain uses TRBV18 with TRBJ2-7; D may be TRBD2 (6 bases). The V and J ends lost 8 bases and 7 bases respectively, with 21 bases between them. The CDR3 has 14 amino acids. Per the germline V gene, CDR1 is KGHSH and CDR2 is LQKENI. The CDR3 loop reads CASTAGLAELEQYF. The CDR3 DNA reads TGTGCCAGCACCGCCGGGTTAGCGGAACTGGAGCAGTACTTC.

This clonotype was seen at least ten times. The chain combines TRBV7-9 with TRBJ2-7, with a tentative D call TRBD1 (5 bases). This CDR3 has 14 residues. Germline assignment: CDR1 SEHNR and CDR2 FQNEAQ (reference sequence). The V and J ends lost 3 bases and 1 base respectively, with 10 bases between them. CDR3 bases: TGTGCCAGCAGCTTGGTTGGGGCGTCCTACGAGCAGTACTTC. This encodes CASSLVGASYEQYF.

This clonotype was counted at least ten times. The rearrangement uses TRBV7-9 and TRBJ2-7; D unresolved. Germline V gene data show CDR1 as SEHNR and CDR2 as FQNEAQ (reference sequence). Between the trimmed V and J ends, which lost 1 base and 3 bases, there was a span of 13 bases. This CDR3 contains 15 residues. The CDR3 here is CASSLGPRKVYEQYF. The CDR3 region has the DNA TGTGCCAGCAGCTTAGGTCCAAGAAAGGTCTACGAGCAGTACTTC. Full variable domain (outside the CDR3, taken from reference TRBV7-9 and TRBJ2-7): DTGVSQNPRHKITKRGQNVTFRCDPISEHNRLYWYRQTLGQGPEFLTYFQNEAQLEKSRLLSDRFSAERPKGSFSTLEIQRTEQGDSAMYLCASSLGPRKVYEQYFGPGTRLTVT.

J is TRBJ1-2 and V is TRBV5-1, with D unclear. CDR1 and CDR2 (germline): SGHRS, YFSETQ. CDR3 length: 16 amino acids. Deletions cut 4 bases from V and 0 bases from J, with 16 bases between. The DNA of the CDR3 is TGCGCCAGCAGCCCGATGACTCACGAGGCTAACTATGGCTACACCTTC. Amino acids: CASSPMTHEANYGYTF.

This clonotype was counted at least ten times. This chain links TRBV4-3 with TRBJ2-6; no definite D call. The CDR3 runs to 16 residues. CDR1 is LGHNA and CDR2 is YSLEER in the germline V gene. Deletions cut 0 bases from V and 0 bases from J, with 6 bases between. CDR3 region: CASSQERFSGANVLTF. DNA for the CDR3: TGCGCCAGCAGCCAAGAACGATTCTCTGGGGCCAACGTCCTGACTTTC.

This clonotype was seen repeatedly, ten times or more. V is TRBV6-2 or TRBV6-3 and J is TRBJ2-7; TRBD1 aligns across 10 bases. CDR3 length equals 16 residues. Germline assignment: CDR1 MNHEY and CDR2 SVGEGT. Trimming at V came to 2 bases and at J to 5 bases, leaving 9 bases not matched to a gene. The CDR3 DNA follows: TGTGCCAGCAGTTACAACCGGGACAGGGGATTCGACGAGCAGTACTTC. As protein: CASSYNRDRGFDEQYF.

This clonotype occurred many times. The CDR3 DNA reads as TGCGCCAGCAGCCAAGCCGGGACAGGGAGAGCGGGAGACTACGAGCAGTACTTC. Amino acid sequence: CASSQAGTGRAGDYEQYF. The chain carries TRBV4-3 and TRBJ2-7; tentatively, D is TRBD1 (9 bases). The CDR3 contains 18 residues. CDR1 LGHNA and CDR2 YSLEER come from the germline V gene. The V end lost 1 base, the J end lost 3 bases, and 22 bases lay between the germline ends.

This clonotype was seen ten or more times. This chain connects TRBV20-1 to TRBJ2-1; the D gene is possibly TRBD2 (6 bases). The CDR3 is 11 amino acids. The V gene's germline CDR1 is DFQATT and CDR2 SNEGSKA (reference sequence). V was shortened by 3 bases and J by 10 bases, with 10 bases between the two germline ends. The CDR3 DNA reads TGCAGTGCTAGTGTCGGAGGGGAGCAGTTCTTC. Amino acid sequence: CSASVGGEQFF.

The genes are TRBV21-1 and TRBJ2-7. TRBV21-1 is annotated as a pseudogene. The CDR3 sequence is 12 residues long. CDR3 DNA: TGTGCCAGCCGTCCTGGTTCCTACGAGCAGTACTTC. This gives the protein CASRPGSYEQYF.

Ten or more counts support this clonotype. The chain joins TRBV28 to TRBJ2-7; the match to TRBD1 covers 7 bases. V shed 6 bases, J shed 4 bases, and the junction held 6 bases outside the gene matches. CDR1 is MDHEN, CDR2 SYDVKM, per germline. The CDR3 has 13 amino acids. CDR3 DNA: TGTGCCAGCAGCTTCCGGGACAGTTACGAGCAGTACTTC. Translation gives CASSFRDSYEQYF.

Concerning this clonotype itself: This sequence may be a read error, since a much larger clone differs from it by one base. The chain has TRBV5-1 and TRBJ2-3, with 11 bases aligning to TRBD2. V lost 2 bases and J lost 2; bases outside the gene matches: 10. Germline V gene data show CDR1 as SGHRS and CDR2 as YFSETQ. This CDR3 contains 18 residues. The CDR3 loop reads CASSLWTSGRTTTDTQYF. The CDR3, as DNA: TGCGCCAGCAGCTTATGGACTAGCGGGCGAACTACCACAGATACGCAGTATTTT.

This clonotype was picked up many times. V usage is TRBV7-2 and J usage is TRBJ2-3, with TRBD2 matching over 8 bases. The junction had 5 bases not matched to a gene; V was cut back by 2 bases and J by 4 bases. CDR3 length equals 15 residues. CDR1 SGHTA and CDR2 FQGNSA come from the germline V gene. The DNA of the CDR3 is TGTGCCAGCAGCTTACCTGGACTAGCTCCAGATACGCAGTATTTT. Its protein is CASSLPGLAPDTQYF.